Listed here is a single T cell receptor beta chain. Germline-derived CDR1 and CDR2 are DFQATT and SNEGSKA (reference sequence). The CDR3 extends over 13 amino acids. Trimming stripped 2 bases from V and 2 bases from J, with 9 bases between. The sample belongs to a study of blood T cells in healthy people across ages. Primers used in a second PCR of about 6 to 11 cycles were a sample-barcoded 5' primer and a J-beta primer mix. TCRdb reprocessed the 5' RACE reads via MiXCR and lists one record per CDR3 protein. This sample has 600,000 to 1,000,000 distinct CDR3 sequences, with 58% found just once. Sequencing used blood. The TCR sequence derives from a man aged 25-45 years in good health. The genes are TRBV20-1 and TRBJ2-5; D perhaps matches TRBD1 (5 bases). CDR3 in DNA: TGCAGTGCTAGAAAGCCAGGGCAAGAGACCCAGTACTTC. It translates to CSARKPGQETQYF.